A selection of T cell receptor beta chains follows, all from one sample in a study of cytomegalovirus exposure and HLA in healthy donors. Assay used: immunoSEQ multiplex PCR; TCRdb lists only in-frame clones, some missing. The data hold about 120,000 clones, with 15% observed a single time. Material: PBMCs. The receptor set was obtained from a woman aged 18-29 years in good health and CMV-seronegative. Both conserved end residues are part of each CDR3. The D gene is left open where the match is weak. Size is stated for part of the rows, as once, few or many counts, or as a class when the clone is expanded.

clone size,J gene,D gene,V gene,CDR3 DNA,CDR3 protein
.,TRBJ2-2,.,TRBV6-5,TGTGCCAGCAGTTACGGGGCAGGGCGATCCACCGGGGAGCTGTTTTTT,CASSYGAGRSTGELFF
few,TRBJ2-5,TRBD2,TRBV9,TGTGCCAGCAGCGGAGGACTAGCGGGGGGAGAGACCCAGTACTTC,CASSGGLAGGETQYF
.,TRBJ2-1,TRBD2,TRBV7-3,TGTGCCAGCAGCTCCTACCCTCTGCGGGAGTACAATGAGCAGTTCTTC,CASSSYPLREYNEQFF
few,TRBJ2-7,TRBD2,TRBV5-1,TGCGCCAGCAGCCCTAGACTAGCGGGGGACTACGAGCAGTACTTC,CASSPRLAGDYEQYF
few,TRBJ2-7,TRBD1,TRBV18,TGTGCCAGCTCACCCTCGGAAACAGGGGTGGAGTACTTC,CASSPSETGVEYF
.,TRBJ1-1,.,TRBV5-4,TGTGCCAGCAGCTTGGATTCAGGGCTGAACACTGAAGCTTTCTTT,CASSLDSGLNTEAFF
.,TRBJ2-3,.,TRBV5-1,TGCGCCAGCAGCTTCCAGGGGTATAACACAGATACGCAGTATTTT,CASSFQGYNTDTQYF
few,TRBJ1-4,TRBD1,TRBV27,TGTGCCAGCCTTCCAAACAGGGGGCTCGGGGCGAGTGAAAAACTGTTTTTT,CASLPNRGLGASEKLFF
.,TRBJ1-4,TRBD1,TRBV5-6,TGTGCCAGCAGCATGACAGGGGAGGGTGAAAAACTGTTTTTT,CASSMTGEGEKLFF
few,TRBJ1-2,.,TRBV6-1,TGTGCCAGCAGCAGGGCTCCTAACTATGGCTACACCTTC,CASSRAPNYGYTF
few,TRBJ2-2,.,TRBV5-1,TGCGCCAGCAGCCAGCAGCAGGGGAGGGCCGGGGAGCTGTTTTTT,CASSQQQGRAGELFF
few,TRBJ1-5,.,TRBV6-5,TGTGCCAGCAGTTTAGGCGGCGGCAATCAGCCCCAGCATTTT,CASSLGGGNQPQHF
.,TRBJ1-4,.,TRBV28,TGTGCCAGCAGGGGGAGGGATAAAACTAATGAAAAACTGTTTTTT,CASRGRDKTNEKLFF
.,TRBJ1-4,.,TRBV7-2,TGTGCCAGCAGCTCCGACCCTGGTACCAGGGAAAAACTGTTTTTT,CASSSDPGTREKLFF
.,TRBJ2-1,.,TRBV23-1,TGCGCCAGCAGCCCGGAGGGTGAGCAGTTCTTC,CASSPEGEQFF
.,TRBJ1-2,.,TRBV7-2,TGTGCCAGCAGCTTAGATGGGTTCGGACAGAGGGCCTATGGCTACACCTTC,CASSLDGFGQRAYGYTF
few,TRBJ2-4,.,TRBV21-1,TGTGCCAGCAGCACCCCACAGGGGCCAGGGGCCAAAAACATTCAGTACTTC,CASSTPQGPGAKNIQYF
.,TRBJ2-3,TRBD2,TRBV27,TGTGCCAGCAGTTTCTACGGGGGGGCGGGCGATACGCAGTATTTT,CASSFYGGAGDTQYF